The 5 T cell receptor beta chains below all came from one sample that was sequenced in a study of cytomegalovirus exposure and HLA in healthy donors (dated by TCRdb to about 2017). Receptors were amplified or captured by the immunoSEQ multiplex PCR assay. For the multiplex PCR, a mixture combining 60 forward primers for TCR Vbeta segments and 13 reverse primers for TCR Jbeta segments was used. Held by TCRdb, this immuneACCESS table contains in-frame sequences only and omits some clones. Under half of the omission traces to an unresolved V gene where checked; the cause of the rest is unknown. A total of about 170,000 clones appear in this sample, roughly 84% of them only once. The top ten constitute roughly 2.2% of the sample. Sequences were obtained from PBMCs. The source is a man aged 18 to 30 in good health and CMV-seropositive.

At least ten counts were recorded for this clone. J is TRBJ1-3 and V is TRBV6-5; 9 positions match TRBD1. The junction had 7 bases not matched to a gene; V was cut back by 6 bases and J by 4 bases. CDR3 length: 15 residues. Germline CDR1 is MNHEY and CDR2 is SVGAGI. The CDR3 DNA reads TGTGCCAGCAGAGGACAGGGGAATTCAGGAAACACCATATATTTT. Protein product: CASRGQGNSGNTIYF.

This chain connects TRBV15 to TRBJ2-6, with D maybe TRBD2 (5 bases). In germline, CDR1 is LNHNV, CDR2 YYDKDF (reference sequence). The length of the CDR3 is 22 residues. Trimming stripped 0 bases from V and 0 bases from J, with 24 bases between. The CDR3 protein is CATSRDLSLFGGTSSGANVLTF. DNA of the CDR3: TGTGCCACCAGCAGAGATCTAAGTTTATTCGGCGGCACTAGCTCTGGGGCCAACGTCCTGACTTTC.

The chain links TRBV11-2 to TRBJ1-1; D is unresolved. CDR3 size: 14 residues. Germline lookup yields CDR1 SGHAT and CDR2 FQNNGV. The germline V and J ends were trimmed by 1 base and 7 bases, with 13 bases remaining between them. CDR3 amino acids: CASSLVSGGREAFF. The CDR3 nucleotides are TGTGCCAGCAGCTTAGTGTCCGGAGGTCGTGAAGCTTTCTTT.

The chain recombines TRBV19 with TRBJ2-7; D remains ambiguous. The V and J ends lost 3 bases and 4 bases respectively, with 10 bases between them. Germline V lookup: CDR1 LNHDA, CDR2 SQIVND (reference sequence). This CDR3 comprises 13 residues. The CDR3 sequence is CASSISFKYEQYF. DNA for the CDR3: TGTGCCAGTAGTATTTCCTTTAAATACGAGCAGTACTTC.

As regards this clone: At one of its ends the junction is not consistent with the germline gene, which may arise from a read error. The chain links TRBV7-7 to TRBJ2-1; TRBD2 matches at 13 bases. Germline V CDR1 and CDR2: SSHAT, FNYEAQ (reference sequence). The CDR3 spans 15 residues. The CDR3 loop reads CASSLTSGGANEQFF. Here the CDR3 DNA reads TGTGCTAGCAGCTTAACTAGCGGGGGGGCTAATGAGCAGTTCTTC.